These 20 T cell receptor beta chains share one sample of origin, sequenced in a study of blood T cell repertoires in COVID-19. The repertoire was sequenced with immunoSEQ multiplex PCR; TCRdb's copy has only in-frame clones and lacks some. Here the sample spans around 270,000 clones, 88% being singletons. The material sequenced was PBMCs or T cells enriched from blood (not recorded which). The receptors derive from a woman aged 40-49 years who had been exposed to COVID-19.

This clone has a single count. The CDR3 nucleotides read TGTGCCAGCAGCCAAGGGGGGGGAGCTAATGAAAAACTGTTTTTT. It is translated as CASSQGGGANEKLFF. This chain connects TRBV3-1 (or the pseudogene TRBV3-2) to TRBJ1-4; the D gene is possibly TRBD1 (5 bases). This CDR3 comprises 15 residues. The germline V gene has CDR1 LGHDT and CDR2 YNNKEL (reference sequence). V was cut by 1 base and J by 3 bases, with 9 bases left in between.

The CDR3 DNA sequence: TGTGCCAGCTCAGAGGGATGGCTTAGCAATCAGCCCCAGCATTTT. It encodes CASSEGWLSNQPQHF. The V gene is TRBV18, the J gene TRBJ1-5; no clear D gene. The length of the CDR3 is 15 residues. The V gene lost 5 bases and the J gene lost 0 bases, with 11 bases spanning the gap. Germline CDR1 KGHSH, CDR2 LQKENI. Full variable domain (missing parts from reference TRBV18 and TRBJ1-5): NAGVMQNPRHLVRRRGQEARLRCSPMKGHSHVYWYRQLPEEGLKFMVYLQKENIIDESGMPKERFSAEFPKEGPSILRIQQVVRGDSAAYFCASSEGWLSNQPQHFGDGTRLSIL.

The V call is TRBV4-3, the J call TRBJ2-2; 10 bases are a match to TRBD2. CDR1 and CDR2 (germline): LGHNA, YSLEER. Trimming took 0 bases from V and 3 from J; bases not matched to a gene: 4. CDR3 length: 17 residues. The CDR3 is CASSQDGTSAYTGELFF. The DNA for the CDR3 is TGCGCCAGCAGCCAAGATGGGACTAGCGCTTACACCGGGGAGCTGTTTTTT.

The V call is TRBV25-1, the J call TRBJ2-5; no clear D. The germline V gene encodes CDR1 MGHDK and CDR2 SYGVNS. The V gene lost 2 bases and the J gene lost 5 bases, with 9 bases spanning the gap. The CDR3 has 13 residues. CDR3 residues: CASSELQVETQYF. The CDR3 DNA is TGTGCCAGCAGTGAACTGCAGGTGGAGACCCAGTACTTC.

This clone was seen many times. The rearrangement links TRBV7-2 to TRBJ2-1, with D possibly matching TRBD1 (5 bases). The CDR3 runs 15 residues. V gave up 2 bases and J gave up 7 bases, with 15 bases separating them. The germline V gene encodes CDR1 SGHTA and CDR2 FQGNSA. DNA of the CDR3: TGTGCCAGCAGCTTAAGGGTGGCAGGGTGGAATGAGCAGTTCTTC. As protein: CASSLRVAGWNEQFF.

The chain joins TRBV10-1 to TRBJ1-1; TRBD1 matches 9 bases. V was clipped by 5 bases and J by 7 bases; unmatched bases: 23. The germline gives CDR1 WNHNN, CDR2 SYGVQD (reference sequence). CDR3 length: 19 amino acids. The CDR3 DNA reads as TGCGCCAGCAGTCAAATCACACCAAATGGAGACAGGGGGGAAGATGAAGCTTTCTTT. Protein: CASSQITPNGDRGEDEAFF.

V and J are TRBV30 and TRBJ2-2; D is undetermined. Germline lookup yields CDR1 GTSNPN and CDR2 SVGIG (reference sequence). V gave up 1 base and J gave up 7 bases, with 4 bases separating them. This CDR3 is built from 11 residues. The CDR3 DNA sequence: TGTGCCTGGAGTGACATCGGGGAGCTGTTTTTT. This sequence encodes CAWSDIGELFF.

In its sample, this clone was seen once. V is TRBV2 and J is TRBJ1-2; a weak D match, TRBD1 (6 bases). CDR1 SNHLY and CDR2 FYNNEI come from the germline V gene. V shed 6 bases and J shed 2 bases, with 13 bases lying between them. The CDR3 totals 14 residues. CDR3 amino acids: CASRSTGPNYGYTF. Written as DNA, the CDR3 is TGTGCCAGCAGGTCGACAGGCCCGAACTATGGCTACACCTTC. The whole variable domain, remainder taken from reference TRBV2 and TRBJ1-2, is EPEVTQTPSHQVTQMGQEVILRCVPISNHLYFYWYRQILGQKVEFLVSFYNNEISEKSEIFDDQFSVERPDGSNFTLKIRSTKLEDSAMYFCASRSTGPNYGYTFGSGTRLTVV.

This clone was counted between two and nine times. The CDR3 nucleotides read TGTGCCAGCAGCCAGGGCCATGGGTCCGGGGAGCTGTTTTTT. Translating it yields CASSQGHGSGELFF. The V and J genes are TRBV11-3 and TRBJ2-2, with D perhaps TRBD1 (5 bases). This CDR3 is built from 14 residues. Germline V CDR1 and CDR2: SGHNT, YENEEA. V was trimmed by 5 bases and J by 6 bases, leaving 13 bases between them.

This chain connects TRBV19 to TRBJ1-6; D gene uncertain. Germline V gene lookup returns CDR1 LNHDA and CDR2 SQIVND (reference sequence). The V end lost 3 bases, the J end lost 9 bases, and 9 bases lay between the germline ends. The CDR3 contains 13 residues. CDR3 DNA sequence: TGTGCCAGTAGTATCCGGGAGGGTTCACCCCTCCACTTT. This codes for CASSIREGSPLHF.

This chain connects TRBV6-5 to TRBJ1-3, with D possibly TRBD1 on 5 matching bases. CDR1 is MNHEY and CDR2 is SVGAGI in the germline V gene. Trimming left V 6 bases short and J 2 bases short, with 11 bases between. This CDR3 contains 14 residues. CDR3 sequence (DNA): TGTGCCAGCAGCGGAGGGACGGCTGGAAACACCATATATTTT. Translation: CASSGGTAGNTIYF.

The table lists this clone with a count of one. This sequence joins TRBV28 and TRBJ1-2, with 9 bases fitting TRBD1. Germline loops: CDR1 MDHEN, CDR2 SYDVKM. The CDR3 length is 17 residues. The trim removed 5 bases at V and 5 bases at J, leaving 15 bases unmatched. CDR3: CASSLTGGLDLRYGYTF. Written as DNA, the CDR3 is TGTGCCAGCAGTCTAACAGGGGGCTTAGATCTACGGTATGGCTACACCTTC.

V and J are TRBV24-1 and TRBJ1-2, with 8 bases identical to TRBD1. The CDR3 has 16 residues. CDR1 and CDR2 from the germline V gene are KGHDR and SFDVKD. V gave up 4 bases and J gave up 8 bases; unmatched junction bases: 14. CDR3 nucleotides: TGTGCCACCAGTGAGGTACCCGGGACAGGTTTCAAGGGCTACACCTTC. This sequence encodes CATSEVPGTGFKGYTF.

The chain has TRBV7-9 and TRBJ1-6; D gene uncertain. The CDR3 loop spans 14 amino acids. The germline V gene has CDR1 SEHNR and CDR2 FQNEAQ (reference sequence). V lost 5 bases, J lost 5 bases, and 10 bases lay in between. The DNA of the CDR3 is TGTGCCAGCAGCCCGGGATCTGATAATTCACCCCTCCACTTT. Encoded protein: CASSPGSDNSPLHF. The full variable domain, with the rest looked up from reference TRBV7-9 and TRBJ1-6, is DTGVSQNPRHKITKRGQNVTFRCDPISEHNRLYWYRQTLGQGPEFLTYFQNEAQLEKSRLLSDRFSAERPKGSFSTLEIQRTEQGDSAMYLCASSPGSDNSPLHFGNGTRLTVT.

J is TRBJ1-5 and V is TRBV15; possible D gene TRBD1, 5 bases. CDR3 length equals 15 residues. CDR1 LNHNV and CDR2 YYDKDF come from the germline V gene (reference sequence). Trimming shortened V by 3 bases and J by 1 base, and 10 bases separated the two germline ends. The DNA for the CDR3 is TGTGCCACCAGCAGGGACACAGTAAGCAATCAGCCCCAGCATTTT. Protein sequence: CATSRDTVSNQPQHF.

In its sample, this clone was seen once. The V call is TRBV7-9, the J call TRBJ2-3, with D perhaps matching TRBD2 (6 bases). Deletions cut 2 bases from V and 0 bases from J, with 15 bases between. Germline V gene lookup returns CDR1 SEHNR and CDR2 FQNEAQ (reference sequence). The CDR3 extends over 17 amino acids. Written as DNA, the CDR3 is TGTGCCAGCAGCTTAAGAGTATCCGGGAGTAGCACAGATACGCAGTATTTT. Its protein product is CASSLRVSGSSTDTQYF.

This rearrangement joins TRBV28 to TRBJ1-1; D perhaps matches TRBD1 (6 bases). The V gene lost 5 bases and the J gene lost 11 bases, with 21 bases spanning the gap. Germline CDR1 and CDR2: MDHEN and SYDVKM. This CDR3 is 14 amino acids long. The CDR3 region has the DNA TGTGCCAGCAGTCAACAGGGTGACCGGCTTGGCGCTTTCTTT. Translation: CASSQQGDRLGAFF.

The J gene is TRBJ1-5, the V gene TRBV5-1; D perhaps matches TRBD1 (5 bases). The germline V gene has CDR1 SGHRS and CDR2 YFSETQ. Trimming removed 4 bases from V and 6 bases from J, with 14 bases in between. This CDR3 has 14 residues. Here the CDR3 reads CASSPGGVFQPQHF. The CDR3 coding sequence is TGCGCCAGCAGCCCCGGGGGGGTTTTTCAGCCCCAGCATTTT.

The chain couples TRBV27 to TRBJ2-7, with D possibly being TRBD2 (6 bases). The CDR3 has 15 amino acids. Per the germline V gene, CDR1 is MNHEY and CDR2 is SMNVEV (reference sequence). Trimming took off 3 bases at V and 1 base at J, with 13 bases between the two ends. This CDR3 is CASSFSAGRSYEQYF. CDR3 nucleotide sequence: TGTGCCAGCAGTTTCTCGGCAGGGAGGTCCTACGAGCAGTACTTC.

This chain links TRBV4-2 with TRBJ1-2; D possibly corresponds to TRBD1 (6 bases). CDR3 length: 15 residues. Germline-derived CDR1 and CDR2 are LGHNA and YNFKEQ. The ends were cut back, 4 bases at V and 2 bases at J, with 14 bases in the middle. CDR3: CASSPSLQGNYGYTF. CDR3 sequence (DNA): TGTGCCAGCAGCCCCTCCCTGCAGGGGAACTATGGCTACACCTTC.